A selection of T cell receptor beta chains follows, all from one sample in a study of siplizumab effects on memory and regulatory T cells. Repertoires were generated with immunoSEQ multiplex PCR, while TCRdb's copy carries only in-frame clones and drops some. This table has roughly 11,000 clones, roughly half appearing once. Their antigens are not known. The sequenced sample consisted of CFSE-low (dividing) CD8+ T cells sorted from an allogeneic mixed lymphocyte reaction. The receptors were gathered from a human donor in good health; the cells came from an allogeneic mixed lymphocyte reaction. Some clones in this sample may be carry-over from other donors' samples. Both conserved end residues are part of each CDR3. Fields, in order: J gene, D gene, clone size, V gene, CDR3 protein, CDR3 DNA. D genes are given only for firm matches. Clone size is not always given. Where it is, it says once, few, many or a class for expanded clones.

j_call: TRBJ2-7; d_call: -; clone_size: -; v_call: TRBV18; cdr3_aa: CASSHEGSVGQPDGGYEQYF; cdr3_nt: TGTGCCAGCTCACATGAAGGGTCGGTCGGTCAGCCTGATGGAGGCTACGAGCAGTACTTC
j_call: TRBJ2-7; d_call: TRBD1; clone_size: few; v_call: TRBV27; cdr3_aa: CASSLAQGVYEQYF; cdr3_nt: TGTGCCAGCAGTTTAGCACAGGGGGTCTACGAGCAGTACTTC
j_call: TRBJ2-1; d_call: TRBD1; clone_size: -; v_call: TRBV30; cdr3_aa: CATYRGLGAEQFF; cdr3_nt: TGTGCCACATACAGGGGGCTAGGGGCTGAGCAGTTCTTC
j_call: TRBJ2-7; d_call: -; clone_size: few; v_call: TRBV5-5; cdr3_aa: CASSLVAAHYEQYF; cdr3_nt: TGTGCCAGCAGCTTGGTGGCGGCCCACTACGAGCAGTACTTC
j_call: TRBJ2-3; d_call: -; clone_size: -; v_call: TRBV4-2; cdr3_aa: CASSQDSLNTDTQYF; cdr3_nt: TGTGCCAGCAGCCAAGATTCGCTTAACACAGATACGCAGTATTTT
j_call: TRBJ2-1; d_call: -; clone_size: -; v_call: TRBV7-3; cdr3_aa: CASSPGPGPYNEQFF; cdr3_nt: TGTGCCAGCAGCCCCGGCCCTGGGCCCTACAATGAGCAGTTCTTC
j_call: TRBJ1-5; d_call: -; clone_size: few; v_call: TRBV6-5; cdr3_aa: CASRGALEGQPQHF; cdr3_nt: TGTGCCAGCAGAGGGGCCCTCGAGGGTCAGCCCCAGCATTTT
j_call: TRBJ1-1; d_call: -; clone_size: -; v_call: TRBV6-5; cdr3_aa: CASSLERGMNTEAFF; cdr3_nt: TGTGCCAGCAGCCTCGAGCGCGGGATGAACACTGAAGCTTTCTTT
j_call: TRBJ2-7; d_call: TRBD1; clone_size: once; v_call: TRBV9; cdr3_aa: CASSVTPGQIYEQYF; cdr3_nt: TGTGCCAGCAGCGTAACCCCGGGACAGATATACGAGCAGTACTTC
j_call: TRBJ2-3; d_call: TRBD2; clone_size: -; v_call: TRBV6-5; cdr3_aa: CASRKAGGTSDTQYF; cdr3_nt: TGTGCCAGCAGGAAAGCGGGGGGGACGTCAGATACGCAGTATTTT
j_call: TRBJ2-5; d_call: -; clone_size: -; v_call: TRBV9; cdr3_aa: CASSTWGAETQYF; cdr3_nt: TGTGCCAGCAGCACTTGGGGAGCAGAGACCCAGTACTTC
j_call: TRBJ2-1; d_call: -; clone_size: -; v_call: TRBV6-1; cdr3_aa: CASRPRVGEQFF; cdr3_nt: TGTGCCAGCAGACCGAGGGTCGGTGAGCAGTTCTTC
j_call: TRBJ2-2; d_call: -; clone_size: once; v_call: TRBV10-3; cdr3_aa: CAISESKPPNTGELFF; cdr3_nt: TGTGCTATCAGTGAGTCCAAGCCTCCGAACACCGGGGAGCTGTTTTTT
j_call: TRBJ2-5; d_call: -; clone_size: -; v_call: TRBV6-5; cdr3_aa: CASSRQPQETQYF; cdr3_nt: TGTGCCAGCAGCAGACAGCCCCAAGAGACCCAGTACTTC
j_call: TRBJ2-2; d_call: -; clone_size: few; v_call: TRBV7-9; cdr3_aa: CASSYPGPHTGELFF; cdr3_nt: TGTGCCAGCAGCTACCCGGGACCGCACACCGGGGAGCTGTTTTTT
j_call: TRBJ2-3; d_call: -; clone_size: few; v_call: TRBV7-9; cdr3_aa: CASSSIWGDGTDTQYF; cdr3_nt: TGTGCCAGCAGCTCGATCTGGGGAGACGGAACAGATACGCAGTATTTT
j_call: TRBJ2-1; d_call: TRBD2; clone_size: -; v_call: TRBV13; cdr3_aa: CASSPGGGYGSYNEQFF; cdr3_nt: TGTGCCAGCAGCCCCGGGGGGGGATATGGGTCCTACAATGAGCAGTTCTTC
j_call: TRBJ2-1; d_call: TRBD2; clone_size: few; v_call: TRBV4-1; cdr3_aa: CASSQDSAGGLYNEQFF; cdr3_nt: TGCGCCAGCAGCCAAGACTCGGCGGGGGGGCTTTACAATGAGCAGTTCTTC
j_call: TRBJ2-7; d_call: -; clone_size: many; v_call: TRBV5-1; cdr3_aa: CASSLVFRDDEQYF; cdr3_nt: TGCGCCAGCAGCTTGGTTTTCAGGGACGACGAGCAGTACTTC
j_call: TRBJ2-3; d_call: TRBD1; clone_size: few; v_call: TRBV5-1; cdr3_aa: CASSLSVRDRLTDTQYF; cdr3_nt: TGCGCCAGCAGCTTGTCGGTAAGGGACAGGTTGACAGATACGCAGTATTTT
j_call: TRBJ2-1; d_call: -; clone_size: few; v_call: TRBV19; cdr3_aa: CASQWQGGIYNEQFF; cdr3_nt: TGTGCCAGTCAATGGCAGGGTGGTATATACAATGAGCAGTTCTTC
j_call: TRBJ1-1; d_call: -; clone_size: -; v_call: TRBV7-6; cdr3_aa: CASSLVVEGGATEAFF; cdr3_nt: TGTGCCAGCAGCTTAGTCGTAGAGGGTGGCGCCACTGAAGCTTTCTTT
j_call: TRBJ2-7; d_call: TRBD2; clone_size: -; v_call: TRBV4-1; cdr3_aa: CASSPQMSGSGEQYF; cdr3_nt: TGCGCCAGCAGCCCACAGATGAGCGGGAGCGGCGAGCAGTACTTC
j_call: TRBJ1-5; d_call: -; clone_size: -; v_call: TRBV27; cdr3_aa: CASSLFRNQPQHF; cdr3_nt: TGTGCCAGCAGTTTATTTCGCAATCAGCCCCAGCATTTT
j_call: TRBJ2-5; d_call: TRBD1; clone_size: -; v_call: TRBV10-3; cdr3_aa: CAISATGGLRETQYF; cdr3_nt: TGTGCCATCAGTGCGACAGGGGGCCTACGGGAGACCCAGTACTTC
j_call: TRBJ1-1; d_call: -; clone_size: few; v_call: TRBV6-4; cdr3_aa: CASSEEPTPGPTEAFF; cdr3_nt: TGTGCCAGCAGTGAAGAACCCACGCCGGGGCCCACTGAAGCTTTCTTT
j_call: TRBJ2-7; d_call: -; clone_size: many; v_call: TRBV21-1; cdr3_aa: CASSCPIGVTEQYF; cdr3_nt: TGTGCCAGCAGCTGCCCGATCGGAGTTACCGAGCAGTACTTC
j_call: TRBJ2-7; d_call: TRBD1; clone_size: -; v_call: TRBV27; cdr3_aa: CASSFFGTGFRDEQYF; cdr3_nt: TGTGCCAGCAGTTTTTTCGGGACAGGGTTTCGGGACGAGCAGTACTTC
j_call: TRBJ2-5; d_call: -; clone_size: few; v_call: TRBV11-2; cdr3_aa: CASSLRALRETQYF; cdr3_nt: TGTGCCAGCAGCTTACGGGCCCTAAGGGAGACCCAGTACTTC
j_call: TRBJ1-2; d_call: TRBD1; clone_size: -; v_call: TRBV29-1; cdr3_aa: CSVEGGQGNYYGYTF; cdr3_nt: TGCAGCGTTGAGGGGGGACAGGGGAATTACTATGGCTACACCTTC
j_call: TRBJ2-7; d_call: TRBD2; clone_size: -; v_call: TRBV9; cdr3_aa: CASSPWGGGSYEQYF; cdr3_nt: TGTGCCAGCAGCCCTTGGGGCGGGGGATCCTACGAGCAGTACTTC
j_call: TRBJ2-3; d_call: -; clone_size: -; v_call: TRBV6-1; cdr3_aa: CASSEIAAASTDTQYF; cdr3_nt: TGTGCCAGCAGTGAAATAGCGGCCGCTAGCACAGATACGCAGTATTTT
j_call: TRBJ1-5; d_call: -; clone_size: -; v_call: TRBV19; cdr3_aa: CASSIIRTDSNQPQHF; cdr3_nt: TGTGCCAGTAGTATAATTAGGACAGATAGCAATCAGCCCCAGCATTTT
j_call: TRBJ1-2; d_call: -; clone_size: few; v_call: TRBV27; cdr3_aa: CASSPSTGNYGYTF; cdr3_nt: TGTGCCAGCAGTCCCTCGACAGGCAACTATGGCTACACCTTC
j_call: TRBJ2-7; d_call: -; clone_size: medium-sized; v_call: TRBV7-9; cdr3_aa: CASAGSYEQYF; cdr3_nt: TGTGCCAGCGCCGGGTCCTACGAGCAGTACTTC
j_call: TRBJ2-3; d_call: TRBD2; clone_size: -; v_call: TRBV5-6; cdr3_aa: CASQGSSGGRSTDTQYF; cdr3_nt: TGTGCCAGCCAAGGGAGTAGCGGGGGGCGAAGCACAGATACGCAGTATTTT
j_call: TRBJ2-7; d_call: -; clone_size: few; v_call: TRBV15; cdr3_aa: CATSSTGGLTYEQYF; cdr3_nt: TGTGCCACCAGCAGTACAGGGGGACTAACCTACGAGCAGTACTTC
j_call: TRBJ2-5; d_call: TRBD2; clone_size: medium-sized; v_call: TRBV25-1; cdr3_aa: CASSPGTNRETQYF; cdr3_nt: TGTGCCAGCAGCCCCGGGACTAACCGGGAGACCCAGTACTTC
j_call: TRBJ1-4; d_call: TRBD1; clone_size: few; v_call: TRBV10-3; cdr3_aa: CAISRDRGEKLFF; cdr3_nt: TGTGCCATCAGCCGGGACAGGGGTGAAAAACTGTTTTTT
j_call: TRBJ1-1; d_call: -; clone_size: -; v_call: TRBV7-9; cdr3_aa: CASSFEQQHTEAFF; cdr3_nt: TGTGCCAGCAGCTTCGAACAGCAGCACACTGAAGCTTTCTTT
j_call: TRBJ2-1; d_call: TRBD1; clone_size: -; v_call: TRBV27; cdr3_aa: CASSVQGQGVEQFF; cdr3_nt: TGTGCCAGCAGTGTACAGGGACAGGGCGTTGAGCAGTTCTTC
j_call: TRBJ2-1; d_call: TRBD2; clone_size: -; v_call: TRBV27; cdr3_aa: CASSWGLANEQFF; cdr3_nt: TGTGCCAGCAGTTGGGGACTAGCCAATGAGCAGTTCTTC
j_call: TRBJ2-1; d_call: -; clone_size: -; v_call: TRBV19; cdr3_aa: CASSIGPRTEQFF; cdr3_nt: TGTGCCAGTAGTATAGGGCCGAGAACGGAGCAGTTCTTC
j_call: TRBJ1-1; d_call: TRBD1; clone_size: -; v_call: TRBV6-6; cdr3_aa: CASSYQQGTKIEAFF; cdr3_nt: TGTGCCAGCAGTTACCAACAGGGGACAAAGATAGAAGCTTTCTTT
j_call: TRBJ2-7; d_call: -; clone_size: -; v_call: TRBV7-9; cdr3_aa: CASSSNRGLEPAYEQYF; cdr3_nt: TGTGCCAGCAGCTCGAACAGGGGACTAGAACCAGCCTACGAGCAGTACTTC
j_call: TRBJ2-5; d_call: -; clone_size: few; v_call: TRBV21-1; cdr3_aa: CASRRETQYF; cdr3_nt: TGTGCCAGCAGGAGGGAGACCCAGTACTTC
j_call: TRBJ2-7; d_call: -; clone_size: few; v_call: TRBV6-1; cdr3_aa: CASVRGGMAYEQYF; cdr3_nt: TGTGCCAGCGTCAGGGGGGGGATGGCCTACGAGCAGTACTTC
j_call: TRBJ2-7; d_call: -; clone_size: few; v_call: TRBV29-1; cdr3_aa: CSVEDQGSEQYF; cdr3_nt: TGCAGCGTTGAAGATCAAGGCTCCGAGCAGTACTTC
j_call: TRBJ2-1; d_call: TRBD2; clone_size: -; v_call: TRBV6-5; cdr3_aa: CASSLGLAAYNEQFF; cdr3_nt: TGTGCCAGCAGCCTGGGACTAGCAGCATACAATGAGCAGTTCTTC
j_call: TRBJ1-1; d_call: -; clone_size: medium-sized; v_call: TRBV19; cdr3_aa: CASSMWGNTEAFF; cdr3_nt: TGTGCCAGTAGTATGTGGGGGAACACTGAAGCTTTCTTT
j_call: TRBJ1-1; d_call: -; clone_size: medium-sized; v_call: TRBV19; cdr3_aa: CASSMGPNTEAFF; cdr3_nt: TGTGCCAGTAGTATGGGTCCGAACACTGAAGCTTTCTTT
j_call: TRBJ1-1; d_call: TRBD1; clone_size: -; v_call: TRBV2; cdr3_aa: CASPADRPTEAFF; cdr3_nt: TGTGCCAGCCCCGCGGACAGGCCCACTGAAGCTTTCTTT
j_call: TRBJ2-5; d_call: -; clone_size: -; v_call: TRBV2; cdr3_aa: CASSGETQYF; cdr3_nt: TGTGCCAGCAGTGGGGAGACCCAGTACTTC
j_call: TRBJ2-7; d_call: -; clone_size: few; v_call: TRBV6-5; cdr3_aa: CASSYGMGYEQYF; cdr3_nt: TGTGCCAGCAGTTACGGGATGGGCTACGAGCAGTACTTC
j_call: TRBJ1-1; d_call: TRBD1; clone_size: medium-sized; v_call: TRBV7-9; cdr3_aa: CASSFYGTGNTEAFF; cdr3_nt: TGTGCCAGCAGCTTTTATGGGACAGGGAACACTGAAGCTTTCTTT